The next 27 T cell receptor beta chains were all read from a single sample in a study of T-cell reconstitution after alpha-beta-depleted transplantation in children. The TCRbeta library was prepared with unique molecular identifiers. TCRdb used MiXCR to reprocess the PCR reads, holding one entry per CDR3 protein. Of hundreds of thousands of distinct CDR3 sequences in the sample, roughly 13% were seen once. Specimen: PBMCs, collected from the stem cell graft. All receptors come from a human donor who donated a stem cell graft to a child with Fanconi anemia.

The table lists this clonotype with a few counts. V gene TRBV6-1 combines with J gene TRBJ1-1; the D is unclear. V lost 7 bases and J lost 5, with 14 bases in between. Germline values: CDR1 MNHNS, CDR2 SASEGT. The CDR3 sequence is 13 residues long. CDR3: CASIRPGLTEAFF. CDR3 nucleotides: TGTGCCAGCATCCGACCTGGGTTAACTGAAGCTTTCTTT.

This clonotype was seen more than once but under ten times. The chain employs TRBV19 and TRBJ2-1; TRBD2 might be the D (6 bases). The V and J ends lost 4 bases and 6 bases respectively, with 13 bases between them. The CDR3 extends over 14 amino acids. Germline-derived CDR1 and CDR2 are LNHDA and SQIVND (reference sequence). The CDR3 nucleotides read TGTGCCAGTAGTACGGGACTCGCCCTCAATGAGCAGTTCTTC. Amino acids: CASSTGLALNEQFF.

This clonotype was counted a few times. CDR3 coding DNA: TGCGCCAGCAGCTCACAGACAGTGAACACTGAAGCTTTCTTT. It is translated as CASSSQTVNTEAFF. The gene calls are TRBV5-1 and TRBJ1-1, with a possible D match to TRBD1 (5 bases). The V and J ends lost 3 bases and 0 bases respectively, with 9 bases between them. CDR1 is SGHRS, CDR2 YFSETQ, per germline. The CDR3 has 14 amino acids.

This rearrangement joins TRBV5-1 to TRBJ1-1; D might be TRBD1 (5 bases). The ends were cut back, 5 bases at V and 11 bases at J, with 16 bases in the middle. CDR1 and CDR2 from the germline V gene are SGHRS and YFSETQ. There are 12 residues in the CDR3. The DNA for the CDR3 is TGCGCCAGCAGAAGAGAGGGGAAGGAGGCTTTCTTT. This sequence encodes CASRREGKEAFF.

This clonotype was counted a few times. The rearrangement joins TRBV5-4 to TRBJ1-2; D is undetermined. Germline values: CDR1 SGHNT, CDR2 YYREEE (reference sequence). Trimming removed 3 bases at V and 4 bases at J, with 10 bases between. The CDR3 totals 13 residues. The CDR3 here is CASSSPTSYGYTF. CDR3 sequence (DNA): TGTGCCAGCAGCTCCCCTACCAGCTATGGCTACACCTTC.

This clonotype was recorded many times. Germline is not matched at one junction end, which may reflect a read error. V usage is TRBV3-1 and J usage is TRBJ1-1; no definite D call. CDR3 size: 12 residues. Looked up from germline, CDR1 is LGHDT and CDR2 is YNNKEL (reference sequence). The CDR3 loop is CASSQNIPEAFF. In DNA form, the CDR3 reads TGTGCCAGCAGCCAGAACATACCTGAGGCTTTCTTT.

This clonotype showed up just a few times. The chain joins TRBV12-3 or TRBV12-4 to TRBJ2-5; TRBD1 is a possible D gene (5 bases). V lost 2 bases to trimming and J lost 2 bases, with 9 bases between them. The CDR3 loop spans 14 amino acids. As DNA, the CDR3 is TGTGCCAGCAGTTTACCAGGGTCACAAGAGACCCAGTACTTC. Protein product: CASSLPGSQETQYF.

This clonotype was counted only a few times. The chain has TRBV7-6 and TRBJ2-2; TRBD2 matches 10 bases. Germline assignment: CDR1 SGHVS and CDR2 FNYEAQ. This CDR3 is 17 amino acids long. V lost 5 bases to trimming and J lost 0 bases; unmatched junction nucleotides: 6. CDR3 in DNA: TGTGCCAGCAGCCCTGTAACTAGCGGGGCGAACACCGGGGAGCTGTTTTTT. Amino acids: CASSPVTSGANTGELFF.

The rearrangement joins TRBV28 to TRBJ2-4; no clear D gene. CDR1 and CDR2 (germline): MDHEN, SYDVKM. The CDR3 spans 17 residues. V was shortened by 2 bases and J by 0 bases, with 14 bases between the two germline ends. This CDR3 is CASSLVGLSAAKNIQYF. CDR3 coding DNA: TGTGCCAGCAGTTTAGTTGGTCTTTCGGCAGCCAAAAACATTCAGTACTTC.

The rearrangement uses TRBV12-3 or TRBV12-4 and TRBJ2-3; TRBD2 aligns across 7 bases. The CDR3 spans 15 residues. The trim removed 5 bases at V and 2 bases at J, leaving 7 bases unmatched. The CDR3 loop is CASSLWGGPTDTQYF. The CDR3 nucleotides read TGTGCCAGCAGTCTATGGGGGGGACCCACAGATACGCAGTATTTT.

This clonotype was found a few times. The rearrangement links TRBV20-1 to TRBJ1-1; D gene ambiguous. V shed 5 bases and J shed 7 bases, with 20 bases lying between them. This CDR3 contains 14 residues. Germline CDR1 and CDR2: DFQATT and SNEGSKA (reference sequence). This CDR3 is CSASHPAKQIEAFF. DNA for the CDR3: TGCAGTGCTTCTCACCCGGCAAAACAGATTGAAGCTTTCTTT.

In this sample, this clonotype turned up a few times. The V and J genes are TRBV6-2 or TRBV6-3 and TRBJ2-1; 9 bases match TRBD1. The CDR3 length is 16 residues. V was clipped by 2 bases and J by 2 bases; unmatched bases: 4. CDR1 and CDR2 (germline): MNHEY, SVGEGT. The CDR3 DNA is TGTGCCAGCAGTTACCGGACAGGGGTGACCTACAATGAGCAGTTCTTC. Translated, it gives CASSYRTGVTYNEQFF.

This clonotype was counted between two and nine times. The chain recombines TRBV10-3 with TRBJ2-3; D is undetermined. The germline V gene encodes CDR1 ENHRY and CDR2 SYGVKD. Trimming took 10 bases from V and 2 from J, leaving 13 bases between them. This CDR3 is 13 amino acids long. Written as DNA, the CDR3 is TGTGCCAGCAGAACTGACACCACAGATACGCAGTATTTT. It encodes CASRTDTTDTQYF.

Only a few counts were recorded for this clonotype. V gene TRBV7-6 combines with J gene TRBJ2-3; 14 nucleotides align to TRBD2. Germline V gene lookup returns CDR1 SGHVS and CDR2 FNYEAQ. V shed 5 bases and J 0 bases; nucleotides not matched to a gene: 7. The CDR3 is made up of 18 amino acids. The CDR3 here is CASSQGLAGGPSTDTQYF. The CDR3 region has the DNA TGTGCCAGCAGCCAAGGACTAGCGGGGGGCCCCAGCACAGATACGCAGTATTTT.

In its sample, this clonotype was seen a few times. The V call is TRBV5-1, the J call TRBJ2-5; 7 nucleotides match TRBD2. The CDR3 is 14 residues long. The V and J ends lost 0 bases and 7 bases, in that order; junction bases with no gene match: 6. CDR1 SGHRS and CDR2 YFSETQ come from the germline V gene. As DNA, the CDR3 is TGCGCCAGCAGCTTGGATGGCAGGGAGGGGACCCAGTACTTC. Its translation: CASSLDGREGTQYF.

The rearrangement links TRBV4-3 to TRBJ1-6; no clear D. V was clipped by 4 bases and J by 7 bases, with 17 bases between them. Germline CDR1 reads LGHNA; CDR2 reads YSLEER. The CDR3 is 16 amino acids. The CDR3 here is CASSRQALRENSPLHF. The DNA of the CDR3 is TGCGCCAGCAGCCGCCAAGCATTGCGGGAGAATTCACCCCTCCACTTT.

This clonotype was seen many times. J is TRBJ2-5 and V is TRBV5-1; 10 bases are a match to TRBD1. This CDR3 comprises 14 residues. J was trimmed by 5 bases and V by 5 bases; bases with no gene match: 6. CDR1 and CDR2 (germline): SGHRS, YFSETQ. This CDR3 is CASRTGGAEETQYF. The DNA of the CDR3 is TGCGCCAGCAGGACAGGGGGCGCGGAGGAGACCCAGTACTTC.

This clonotype was found a few times. V usage is TRBV29-1 and J usage is TRBJ2-3; 11 bases line up with TRBD2. V was pared by 7 bases and J by 3 bases, with 9 bases of the junction left unmatched. Germline V lookup: CDR1 SQVTM, CDR2 ANQGSEA. The CDR3 extends over 15 amino acids. The CDR3 sequence: CSARTLAGGTDTQYF. CDR3 DNA: TGCAGCGCCAGAACCCTAGCGGGGGGAACAGATACGCAGTATTTT.

Only one count was recorded for this clonotype. The rearrangement uses TRBV6-2 or TRBV6-3 and TRBJ2-7; D unresolved. The CDR3 spans 12 residues. Germline CDR1 is MNHEY and CDR2 is SVGEGT. Trimming shortened V by 3 bases and J by 6 bases, and 9 bases separated the two germline ends. The CDR3 DNA follows: TGTGCCAGCAGTTATGTTCAGTCCGAGCAGTACTTC. Its translation: CASSYVQSEQYF.

The chain employs TRBV5-5 and TRBJ1-5, with D maybe TRBD1 (6 bases). The CDR3 contains 14 residues. Trimming took 0 bases from V and 7 from J, leaving 11 bases between them. Germline values: CDR1 SGHKS, CDR2 YYEKEE (reference sequence). CDR3 amino acids: CASSLGRTEQPQHF. The DNA of the CDR3 is TGTGCCAGCAGCTTGGGGAGGACAGAACAGCCCCAGCATTTT.

The table lists this clonotype with a few counts. This sequence joins TRBV28 and TRBJ1-3, with D possibly being TRBD1 (5 bases). Germline values: CDR1 MDHEN, CDR2 SYDVKM. Trimming removed 4 bases at V and 0 bases at J, with 10 bases between. The CDR3 runs to 15 residues. CDR3: CASSYGTFSGNTIYF. As DNA, the CDR3 is TGTGCCAGCAGTTACGGGACTTTCTCTGGAAACACCATATATTTT.

The gene calls are TRBV12-3 or TRBV12-4 and TRBJ1-5; D is unclear. The CDR3 extends over 14 amino acids. V was clipped by 3 bases and J by 3 bases, with 9 bases between them. The CDR3 loop is CASSFAGFNQPQHF. CDR3 coding DNA: TGTGCCAGCAGTTTCGCCGGTTTCAATCAGCCCCAGCATTTT.

This clonotype was seen more than once but under ten times. The J gene is TRBJ2-1, the V gene TRBV3-1, with D maybe TRBD1 (5 bases). The CDR3 length is 14 residues. The germline gives CDR1 LGHDT, CDR2 YNNKEL (reference sequence). V lost 1 base, J lost 4 bases, and 8 bases lay in between. The CDR3, as DNA: TGTGCCAGCAGCCAAGGTCAGGGATACAATGAGCAGTTCTTC. Translation: CASSQGQGYNEQFF.

This clonotype appeared a few times. J is TRBJ2-3 and V is TRBV5-1; either TRBD1 or TRBD2 may fit D (5 bases each). Germline CDR1 and CDR2: SGHRS and YFSETQ. CDR3 length: 17 residues. Trimming removed 2 bases from V and 2 bases from J, with 18 bases in between. CDR3 region: CASSLDGTRSITDTQYF. CDR3 in DNA: TGCGCCAGCAGCTTAGACGGGACCCGTTCCATCACAGATACGCAGTATTTT.

The sample holds a few counts of this clonotype. This rearrangement joins TRBV24-1 to TRBJ2-5; perhaps TRBD1 as D (6 bases). The CDR3 extends over 14 amino acids. Germline V lookup: CDR1 KGHDR, CDR2 SFDVKD. With 9 bases removed from V and 5 bases from J, the gap between germline ends came to 18 bases. CDR3 coding DNA: TGTGCCACCTGTCTCAGGGGAAGGGAGGAGACCCAGTACTTC. Translation: CATCLRGREETQYF.

V and J are TRBV5-1 and TRBJ2-2; maybe TRBD2 (6 bases). This CDR3 contains 17 residues. V was shortened by 1 base and J by 2 bases, with 15 bases between the two germline ends. CDR1 is SGHRS and CDR2 is YFSETQ in the germline V gene. In nucleotides, the CDR3 is TGCGCCAGCAGCTTGCCCGGACTAACTCTCAACACCGGGGAGCTGTTTTTT. Translated: CASSLPGLTLNTGELFF.

The chain joins TRBV5-4 to TRBJ2-5, with D perhaps TRBD1 (5 bases). This CDR3 has 15 residues. Looked up from germline, CDR1 is SGHNT and CDR2 is YYREEE (reference sequence). V lost 4 bases, J lost 6 bases, and 19 bases lay in between. CDR3 region: CASSPGAGQTKTQYF. CDR3 DNA sequence: TGTGCCAGCAGCCCTGGGGCAGGGCAAACGAAGACCCAGTACTTC.